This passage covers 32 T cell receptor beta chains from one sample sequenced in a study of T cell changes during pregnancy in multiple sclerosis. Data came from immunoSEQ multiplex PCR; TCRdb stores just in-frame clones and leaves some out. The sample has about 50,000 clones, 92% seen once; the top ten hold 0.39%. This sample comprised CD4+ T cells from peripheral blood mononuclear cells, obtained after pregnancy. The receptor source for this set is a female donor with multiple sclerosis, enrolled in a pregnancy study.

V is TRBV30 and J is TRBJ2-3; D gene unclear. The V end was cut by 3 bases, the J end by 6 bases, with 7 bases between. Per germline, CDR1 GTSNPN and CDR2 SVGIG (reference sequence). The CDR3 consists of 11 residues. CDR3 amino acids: CAWSPSDTQYF. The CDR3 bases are TGTGCCTGGAGCCCGTCTGATACGCAGTATTTT. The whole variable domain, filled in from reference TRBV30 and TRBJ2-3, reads SQTIHQWPATLVQPVGSPLSLECTVEGTSNPNLYWYRQAAGRGLQLLFYSVGIGQISSEVPQNLSASRPQDRQFILSSKKLLLSDSGFYLCAWSPSDTQYFGPGTRLTVL.

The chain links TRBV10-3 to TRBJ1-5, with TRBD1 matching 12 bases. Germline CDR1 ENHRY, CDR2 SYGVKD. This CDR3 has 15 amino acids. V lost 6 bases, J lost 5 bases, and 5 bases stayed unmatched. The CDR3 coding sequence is TGTGCCATCAGGCCGGGACAGGGGGCAGATCAGCCCCAGCATTTT. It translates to CAIRPGQGADQPQHF.

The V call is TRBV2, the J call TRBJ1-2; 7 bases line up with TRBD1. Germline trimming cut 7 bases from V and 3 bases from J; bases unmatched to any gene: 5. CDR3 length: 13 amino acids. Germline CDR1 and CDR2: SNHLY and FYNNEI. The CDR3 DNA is TGTGCCAGCATCGAGACAGGGTACTATGGCTACACCTTC. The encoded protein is CASIETGYYGYTF.

In DNA, the CDR3 is TGCGCCAGCAGCCAAGGGGGCTGGAGGGACAATGAGCAGTTCTTC. Protein: CASSQGGWRDNEQFF. V usage is TRBV4-3 and J usage is TRBJ2-1; D may be TRBD2 (6 bases). The germline gives CDR1 LGHNA, CDR2 YSLEER. CDR3 length: 15 amino acids. V was trimmed by 1 base and J by 5 bases, leaving 12 bases between them.

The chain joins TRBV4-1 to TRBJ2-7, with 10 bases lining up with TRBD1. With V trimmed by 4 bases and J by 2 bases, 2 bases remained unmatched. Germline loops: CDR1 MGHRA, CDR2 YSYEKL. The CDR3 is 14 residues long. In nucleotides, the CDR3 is TGCGCCAGCAGCCGGGACAGGGGAACCTACGAGCAGTACTTC. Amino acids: CASSRDRGTYEQYF.

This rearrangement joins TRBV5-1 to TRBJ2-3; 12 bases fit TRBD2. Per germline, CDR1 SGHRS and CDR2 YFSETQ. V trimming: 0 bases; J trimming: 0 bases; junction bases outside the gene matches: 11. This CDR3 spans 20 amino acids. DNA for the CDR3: TGCGCCAGCAGCTTGGCGGCTAGCGGGAGGGCCCCAGATAGCACAGATACGCAGTATTTT. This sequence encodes CASSLAASGRAPDSTDTQYF.

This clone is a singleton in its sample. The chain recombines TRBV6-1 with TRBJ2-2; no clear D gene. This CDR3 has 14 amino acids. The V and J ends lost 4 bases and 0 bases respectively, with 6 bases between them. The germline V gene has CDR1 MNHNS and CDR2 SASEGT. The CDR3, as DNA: TGTGCCAGCAGTGGGCTGGCGAACACCGGGGAGCTGTTTTTT. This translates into CASSGLANTGELFF.

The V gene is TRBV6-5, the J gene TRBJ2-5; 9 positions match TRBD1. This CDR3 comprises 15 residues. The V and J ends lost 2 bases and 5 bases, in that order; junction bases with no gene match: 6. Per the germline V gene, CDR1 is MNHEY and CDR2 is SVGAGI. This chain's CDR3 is CASSYVGQGRETQYF. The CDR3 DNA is TGTGCCAGCAGTTACGTGGGACAGGGAAGGGAGACCCAGTACTTC.

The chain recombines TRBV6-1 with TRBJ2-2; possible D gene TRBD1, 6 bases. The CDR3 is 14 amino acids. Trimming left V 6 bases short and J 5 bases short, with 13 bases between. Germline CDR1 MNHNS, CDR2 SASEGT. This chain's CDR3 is CASRLQGRTGELFF. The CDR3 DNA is TGTGCCAGCAGACTACAGGGACGGACCGGGGAGCTGTTTTTT.

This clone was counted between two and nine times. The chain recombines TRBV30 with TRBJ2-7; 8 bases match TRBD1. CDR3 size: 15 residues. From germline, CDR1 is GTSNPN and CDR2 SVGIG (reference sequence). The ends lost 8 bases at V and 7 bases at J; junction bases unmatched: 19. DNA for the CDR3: TGTGCCCGAGGGACTGGGACAGGACCCTCGCGGGAGCAGTACTTC. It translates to CARGTGTGPSREQYF.

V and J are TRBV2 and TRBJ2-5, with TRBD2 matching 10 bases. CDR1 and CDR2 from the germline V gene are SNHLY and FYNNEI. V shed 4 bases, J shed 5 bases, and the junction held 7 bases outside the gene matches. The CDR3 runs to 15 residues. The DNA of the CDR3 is TGTGCCAGCAGTGCGTCCCTAGCGGGAGTCGAGACCCAGTACTTC. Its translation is CASSASLAGVETQYF.

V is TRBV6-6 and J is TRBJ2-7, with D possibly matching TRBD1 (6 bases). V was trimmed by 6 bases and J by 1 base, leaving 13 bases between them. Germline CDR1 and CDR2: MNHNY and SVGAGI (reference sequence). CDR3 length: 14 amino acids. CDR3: CASSPRDTSYEQYF. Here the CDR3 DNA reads TGTGCCAGCAGCCCCCGGGACACTTCCTACGAGCAGTACTTC.

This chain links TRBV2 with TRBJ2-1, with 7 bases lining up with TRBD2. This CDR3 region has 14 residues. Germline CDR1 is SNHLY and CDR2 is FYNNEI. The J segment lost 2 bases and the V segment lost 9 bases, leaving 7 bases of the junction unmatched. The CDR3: CASTSSGTYNEQFF. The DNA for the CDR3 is TGTGCCAGTACTTCGAGCGGGACCTACAATGAGCAGTTCTTC.

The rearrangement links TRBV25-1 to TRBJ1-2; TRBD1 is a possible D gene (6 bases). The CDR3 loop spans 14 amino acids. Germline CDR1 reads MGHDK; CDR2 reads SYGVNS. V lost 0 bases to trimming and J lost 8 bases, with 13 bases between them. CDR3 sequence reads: CASSEYTRGIGYTF. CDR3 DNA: TGTGCCAGCAGTGAATATACGAGGGGGATAGGCTACACCTTC.

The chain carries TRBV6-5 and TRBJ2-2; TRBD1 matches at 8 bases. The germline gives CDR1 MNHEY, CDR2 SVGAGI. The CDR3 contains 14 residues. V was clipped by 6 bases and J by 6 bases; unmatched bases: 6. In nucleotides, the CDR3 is TGTGCCAGCAGCAGGACAGGGAAACCCGGGGAGCTGTTTTTT. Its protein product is CASSRTGKPGELFF.

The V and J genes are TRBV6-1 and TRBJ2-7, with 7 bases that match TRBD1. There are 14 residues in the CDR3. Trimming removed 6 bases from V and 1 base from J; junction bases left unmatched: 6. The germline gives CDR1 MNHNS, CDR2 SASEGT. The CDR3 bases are TGTGCCAGCAGGGAACAGGGGAGATCCTACGAGCAGTACTTC. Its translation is CASREQGRSYEQYF.

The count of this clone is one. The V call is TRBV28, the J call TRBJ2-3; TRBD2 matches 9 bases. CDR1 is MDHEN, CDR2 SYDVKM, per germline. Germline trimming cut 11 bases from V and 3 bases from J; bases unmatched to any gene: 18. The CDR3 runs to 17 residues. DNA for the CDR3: TGTGCCTTTTCTTTGGAGGGGCGGGAGGGAAGTACAGATACGCAGTATTTT. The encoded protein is CAFSLEGREGSTDTQYF.

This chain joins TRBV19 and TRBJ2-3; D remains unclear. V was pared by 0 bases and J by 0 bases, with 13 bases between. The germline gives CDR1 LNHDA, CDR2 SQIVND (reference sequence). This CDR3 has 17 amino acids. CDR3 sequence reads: CASSIDLGGRSTDTQYF. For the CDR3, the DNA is TGTGCCAGTAGTATAGATCTCGGCGGAAGAAGCACAGATACGCAGTATTTT.

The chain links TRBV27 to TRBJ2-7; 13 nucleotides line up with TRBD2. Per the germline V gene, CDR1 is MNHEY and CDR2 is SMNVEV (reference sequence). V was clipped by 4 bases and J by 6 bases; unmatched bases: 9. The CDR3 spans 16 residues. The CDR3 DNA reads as TGTGCCAGCAGTTCCGGGACTAGCGGGAAGAGGTCCGAGCAGTACTTC. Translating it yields CASSSGTSGKRSEQYF.

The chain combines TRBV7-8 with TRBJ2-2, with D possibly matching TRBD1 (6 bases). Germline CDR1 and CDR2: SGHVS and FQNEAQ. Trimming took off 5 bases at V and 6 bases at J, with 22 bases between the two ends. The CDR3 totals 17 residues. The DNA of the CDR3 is TGTGCCAGCAGCCCAGGGGTATGGAACAGGGTCTCCGGGGAGCTGTTTTTT. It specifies CASSPGVWNRVSGELFF. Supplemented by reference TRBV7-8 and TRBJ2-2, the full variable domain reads GAGVSQSPRYKVAKRGQDVALRCDPISGHVSLFWYQQALGQGPEFLTYFQNEAQLDKSGLPSDRFFAERPEGSVSTLKIQRTQQEDSAVYLCASSPGVWNRVSGELFFGEGSRLTVL.

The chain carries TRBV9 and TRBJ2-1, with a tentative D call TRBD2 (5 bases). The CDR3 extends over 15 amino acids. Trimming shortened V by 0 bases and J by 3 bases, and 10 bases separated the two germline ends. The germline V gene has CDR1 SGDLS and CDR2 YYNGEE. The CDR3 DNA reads TGTGCCAGCAGCGTAGTACCTAGCCGCTACAATGAGCAGTTCTTC. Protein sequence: CASSVVPSRYNEQFF.

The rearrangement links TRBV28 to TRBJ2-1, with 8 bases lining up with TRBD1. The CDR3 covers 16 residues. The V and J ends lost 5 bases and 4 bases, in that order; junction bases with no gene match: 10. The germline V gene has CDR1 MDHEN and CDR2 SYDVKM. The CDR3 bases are TGTGCCAGCAGTCCGACCTGGGGGACAGGATACAATGAGCAGTTCTTC. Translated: CASSPTWGTGYNEQFF.

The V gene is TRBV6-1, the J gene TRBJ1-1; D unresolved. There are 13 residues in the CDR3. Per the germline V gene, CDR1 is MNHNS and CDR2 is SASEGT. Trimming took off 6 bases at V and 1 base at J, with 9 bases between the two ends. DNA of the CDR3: TGTGCCAGCAGGGTCTTAGAGAACACTGAAGCTTTCTTT. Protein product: CASRVLENTEAFF.

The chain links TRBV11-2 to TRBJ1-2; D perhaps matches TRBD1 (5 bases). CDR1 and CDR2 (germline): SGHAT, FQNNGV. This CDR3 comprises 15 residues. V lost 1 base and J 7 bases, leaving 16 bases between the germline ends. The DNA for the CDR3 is TGTGCCAGCAGCTTAGCTTTGGCAGGGCTGAGTGGCTACACCTTC. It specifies CASSLALAGLSGYTF. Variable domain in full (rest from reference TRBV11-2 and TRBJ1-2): EAGVAQSPRYKIIEKRQSVAFWCNPISGHATLYWYQQILGQGPKLLIQFQNNGVVDDSQLPKDRFSAERLKGVDSTLKIQPAKLEDSAVYLCASSLALAGLSGYTFGSGTRLTVV.

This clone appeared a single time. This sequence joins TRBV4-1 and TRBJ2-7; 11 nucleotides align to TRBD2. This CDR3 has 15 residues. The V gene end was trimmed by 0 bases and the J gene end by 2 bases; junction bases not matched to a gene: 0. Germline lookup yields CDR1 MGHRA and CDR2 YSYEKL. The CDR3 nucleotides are TGCGCCAGCAGCCAAGAACTAGCGGGAGCCTACGAGCAGTACTTC. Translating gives CASSQELAGAYEQYF.

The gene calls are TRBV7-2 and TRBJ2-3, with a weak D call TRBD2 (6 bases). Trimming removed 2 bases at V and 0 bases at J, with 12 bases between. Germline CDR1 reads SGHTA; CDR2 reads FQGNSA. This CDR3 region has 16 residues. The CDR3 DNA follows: TGTGCCAGCAGCTTAATGCGGGGATCTAGCACAGATACGCAGTATTTT. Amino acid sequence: CASSLMRGSSTDTQYF.

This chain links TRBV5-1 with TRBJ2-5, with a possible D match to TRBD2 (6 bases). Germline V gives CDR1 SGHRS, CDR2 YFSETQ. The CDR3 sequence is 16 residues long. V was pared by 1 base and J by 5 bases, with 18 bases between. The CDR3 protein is CASSLSTSSGRETQYF. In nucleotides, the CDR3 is TGCGCCAGCAGCTTGAGTACTAGTAGCGGCCGGGAGACCCAGTACTTC.

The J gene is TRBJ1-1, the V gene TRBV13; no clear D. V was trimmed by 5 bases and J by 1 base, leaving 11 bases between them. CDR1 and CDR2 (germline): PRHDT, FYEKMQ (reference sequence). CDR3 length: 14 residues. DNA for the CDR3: TGTGCCAGCAGCGCTCCCCCAGGGAACACTGAAGCTTTCTTT. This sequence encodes CASSAPPGNTEAFF.

The DNA of the CDR3 is TGTGCCAGCAGCGTAGAATCAGGGAAAATCTATGGCTACACCTTC. The encoded protein is CASSVESGKIYGYTF. The chain combines TRBV9 with TRBJ1-2, with D perhaps matching TRBD1 (5 bases). Trimming removed 0 bases at V and 4 bases at J, with 13 bases between. CDR1 is SGDLS, CDR2 YYNGEE, per germline. The CDR3 is 15 residues long. Looking up the rest from reference TRBV9 and TRBJ1-2 gives the full variable domain: DSGVTQTPKHLITATGQRVTLRCSPRSGDLSVYWYQQSLDQGLQFLIQYYNGEERAKGNILERFSAQQFPDLHSELNLSSLELGDSALYFCASSVESGKIYGYTFGSGTRLTVV.

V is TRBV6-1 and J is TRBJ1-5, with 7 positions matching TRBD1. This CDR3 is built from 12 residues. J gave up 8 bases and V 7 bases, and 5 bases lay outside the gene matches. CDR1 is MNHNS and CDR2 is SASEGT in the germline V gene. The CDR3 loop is CASNRGWEPQHF. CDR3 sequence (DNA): TGTGCCAGCAACAGGGGATGGGAGCCCCAGCATTTT.

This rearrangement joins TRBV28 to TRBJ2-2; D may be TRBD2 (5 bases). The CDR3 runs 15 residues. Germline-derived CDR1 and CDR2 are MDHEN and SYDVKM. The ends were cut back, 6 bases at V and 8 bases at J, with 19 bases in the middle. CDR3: CASSPWTGVAGELFF. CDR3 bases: TGTGCCAGCAGCCCCTGGACGGGTGTAGCGGGGGAGCTGTTTTTT.

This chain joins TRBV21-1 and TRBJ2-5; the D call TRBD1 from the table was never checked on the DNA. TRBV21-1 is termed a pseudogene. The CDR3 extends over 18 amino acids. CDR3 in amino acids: CASSDSCRGFGFRETQYF. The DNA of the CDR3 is TGTGCCAGCAGCGATTCCTGCAGGGGTTTCGGTTTTCGGGAGACCCAGTACTTC.